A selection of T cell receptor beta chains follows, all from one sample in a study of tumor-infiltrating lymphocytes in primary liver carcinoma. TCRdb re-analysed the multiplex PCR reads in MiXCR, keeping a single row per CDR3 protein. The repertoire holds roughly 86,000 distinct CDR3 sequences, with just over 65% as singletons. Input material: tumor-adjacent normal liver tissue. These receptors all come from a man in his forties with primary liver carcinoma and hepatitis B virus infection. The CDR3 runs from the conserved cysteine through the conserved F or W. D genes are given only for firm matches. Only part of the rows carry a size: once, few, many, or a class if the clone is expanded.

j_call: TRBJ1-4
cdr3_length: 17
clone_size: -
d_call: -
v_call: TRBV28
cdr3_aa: CASNPLFLTSTNEKLFF
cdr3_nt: TGTGCCAGCAATCCCTTATTCCTGACATCAACTAATGAAAAACTGTTTTTT

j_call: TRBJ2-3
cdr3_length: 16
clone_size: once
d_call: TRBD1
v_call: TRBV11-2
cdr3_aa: CASRPINRDRVVPQYF
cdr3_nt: TGTGCCAGCAGACCAATAAATCGGGACAGGGTGGTTCCGCAGTATTTT

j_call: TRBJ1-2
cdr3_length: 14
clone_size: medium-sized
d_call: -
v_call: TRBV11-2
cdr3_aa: CASSLGAGARGYTF
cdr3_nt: TGTGCCAGCAGCTTAGGGGCGGGGGCGCGAGGCTACACCTTC

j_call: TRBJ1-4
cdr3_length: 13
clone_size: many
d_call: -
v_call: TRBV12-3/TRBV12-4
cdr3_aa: CASSLWGGEKLFF
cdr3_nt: TGTGCCAGCAGTTTATGGGGAGGGGAAAAACTGTTTTTT

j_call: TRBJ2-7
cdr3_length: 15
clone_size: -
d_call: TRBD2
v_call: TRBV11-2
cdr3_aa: CASSASGTRVYEEYF
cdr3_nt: TGTGCCAGCAGCGCAAGCGGGACTAGGGTCTACGAGGAGTACTTC

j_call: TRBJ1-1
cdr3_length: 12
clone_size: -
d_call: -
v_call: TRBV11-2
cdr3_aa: CARNLGYSEAFF
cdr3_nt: TGTGCCAGGAACTTAGGGTACTCTGAAGCTTTCTTT

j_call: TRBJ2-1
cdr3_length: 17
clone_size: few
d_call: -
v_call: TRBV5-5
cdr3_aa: CASSKRRRDTTANEQFF
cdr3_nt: TGTGCCAGCAGCAAAAGACGTCGGGACACCACAGCCAATGAGCAGTTCTTC

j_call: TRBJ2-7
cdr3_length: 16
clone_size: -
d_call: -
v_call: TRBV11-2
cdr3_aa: CASGLGKATVPREQYF
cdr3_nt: TGCGCCAGCGGCTTGGGCAAAGCGACCGTCCCTCGGGAGCAGTACTTC

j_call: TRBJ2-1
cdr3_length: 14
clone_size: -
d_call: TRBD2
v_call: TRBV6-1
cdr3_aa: CASTGTSGYNEQLF
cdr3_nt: TGTGCCAGCACCGGAACTAGCGGTTACAATGAGCAGCTCTTC

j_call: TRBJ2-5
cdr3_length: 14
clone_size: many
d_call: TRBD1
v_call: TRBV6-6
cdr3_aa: CASRQGATFQTQYF
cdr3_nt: TGTGCCAGCAGACAGGGGGCGACTTTCCAGACCCAGTACTTC

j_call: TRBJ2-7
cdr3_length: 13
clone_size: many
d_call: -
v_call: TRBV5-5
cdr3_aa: CASSTGQGSEQYF
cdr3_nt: TGTGCCAGCAGCACCGGGCAGGGGAGCGAGCAGTACTTC

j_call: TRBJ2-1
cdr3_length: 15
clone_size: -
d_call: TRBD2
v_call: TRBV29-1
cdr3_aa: CNVDRSGATRNEQFF
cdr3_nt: TGTAACGTTGACCGTAGCGGGGCCACCCGCAATGAGCAGTTCTTC

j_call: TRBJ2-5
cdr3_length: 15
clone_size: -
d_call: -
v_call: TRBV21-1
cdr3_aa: CASSGSGQARETQYF
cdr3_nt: TGTGCCAGCAGCGGATCGGGACAGGCGAGGGAGACCCAGTACTTC

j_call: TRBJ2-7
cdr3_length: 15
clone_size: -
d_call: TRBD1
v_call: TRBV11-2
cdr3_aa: CASSARDRGFDEQYF
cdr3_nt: TGTGCCAGCAGCGCTCGGGACAGGGGTTTCGACGAGCAGTACTTC

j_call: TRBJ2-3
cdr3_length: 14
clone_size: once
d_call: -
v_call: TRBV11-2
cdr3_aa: CASSLGPGVDTQYF
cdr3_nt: TGTGCCAGCAGCCTGGGGCCCGGGGTAGATACGCAGTATTTT

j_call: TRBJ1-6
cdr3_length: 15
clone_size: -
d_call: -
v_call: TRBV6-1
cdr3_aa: CASSPRLGDDSPLHF
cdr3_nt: TGTGCAAGCAGCCCGCGACTGGGTGACGATTCACCCCTCCACTTT

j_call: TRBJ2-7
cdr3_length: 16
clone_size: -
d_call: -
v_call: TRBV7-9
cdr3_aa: CANSPPEPGQTYEQYF
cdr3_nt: TGTGCCAACAGCCCTCCGGAGCCCGGACAGACCTACGAGCAGTACTTC

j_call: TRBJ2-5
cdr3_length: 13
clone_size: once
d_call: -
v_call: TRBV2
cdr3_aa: CASSWGRKETQYF
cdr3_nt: TGTGCCAGCAGTTGGGGGCGAAAAGAGACCCAGTACTTC

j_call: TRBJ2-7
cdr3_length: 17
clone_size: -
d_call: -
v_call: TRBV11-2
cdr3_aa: CAISLDCGTPRSYEQYF
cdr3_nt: TGTGCCATCAGCTTAGACTGCGGGACACCCAGGTCCTACGAGCAGTACTTC

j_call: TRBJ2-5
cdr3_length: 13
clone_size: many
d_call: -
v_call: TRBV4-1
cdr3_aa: CASSQDLGVTQYF
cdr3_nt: TGCGCCAGCAGCCAAGATCTAGGAGTGACCCAGTACTTC

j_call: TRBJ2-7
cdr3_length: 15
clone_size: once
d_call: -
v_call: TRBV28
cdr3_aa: CASSSPSGTLYEQYF
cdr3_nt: TGTGCCAGCAGTTCGCCATCCGGGACACTCTACGAGCAGTACTTC

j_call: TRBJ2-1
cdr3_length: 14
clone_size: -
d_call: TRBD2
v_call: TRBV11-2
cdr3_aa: CASSVAGNRNEQLF
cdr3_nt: TGTGCCAGCAGCGTAGCGGGAAATCGCAATGAGCAGTTATTC

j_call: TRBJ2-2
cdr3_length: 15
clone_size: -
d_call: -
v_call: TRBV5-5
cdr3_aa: CASTYGQSSTGELFF
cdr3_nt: TGTGCCAGCACCTATGGACAGTCGAGCACCGGGGAGCTGTTTTTT

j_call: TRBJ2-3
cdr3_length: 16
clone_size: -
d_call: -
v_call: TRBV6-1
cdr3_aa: CTSSQLACLTTDTQYF
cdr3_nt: TGTACCAGCAGTCAATTAGCGTGTCTAACCACAGATACGCAGTATTTT

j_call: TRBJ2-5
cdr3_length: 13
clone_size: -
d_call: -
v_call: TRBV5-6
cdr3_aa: CASSFIPSGAQHF
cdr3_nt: TGTGCCAGCAGCTTCATCCCTTCGGGGGCCCAGCACTTC

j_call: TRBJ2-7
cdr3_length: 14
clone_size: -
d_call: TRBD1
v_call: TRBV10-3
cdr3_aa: CAISSTAQGDEQYF
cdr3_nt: TGTGCCATCAGTTCTACGGCACAGGGGGATGAGCAGTACTTC

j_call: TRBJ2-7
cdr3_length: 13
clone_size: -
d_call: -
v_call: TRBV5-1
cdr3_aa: CTSRKGFTYEQYF
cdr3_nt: TGCACCAGCAGGAAGGGGTTCACCTACGAGCAGTACTTC

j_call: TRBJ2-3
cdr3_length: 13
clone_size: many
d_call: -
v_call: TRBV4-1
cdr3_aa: CASSPRGTDTQYF
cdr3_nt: TGCGCCAGCAGCCCGCGGGGCACAGATACGCAGTATTTT

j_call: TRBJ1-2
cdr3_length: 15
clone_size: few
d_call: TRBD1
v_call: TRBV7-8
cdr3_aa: CASSSQGQTSYGYTF
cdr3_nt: TGTGCCAGCAGCTCCCAGGGACAGACAAGTTATGGCTACACCTTC

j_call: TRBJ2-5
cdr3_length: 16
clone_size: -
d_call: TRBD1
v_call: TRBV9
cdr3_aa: CASSAVPGQGQETRYF
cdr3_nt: TGTGCCAGCAGTGCTGTCCCGGGACAGGGACAAGAGACCCGGTACTTC

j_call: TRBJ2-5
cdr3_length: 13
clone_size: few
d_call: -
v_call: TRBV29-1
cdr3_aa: CSFGQGLGESQYF
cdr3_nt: TGCAGCTTTGGGCAGGGTTTGGGAGAGTCTCAGTACTTC

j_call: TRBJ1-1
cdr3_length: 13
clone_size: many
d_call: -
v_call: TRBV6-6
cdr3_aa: CASSQGHHTEAFF
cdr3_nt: TGTGCCAGCAGCCAGGGACACCACACTGAAGCTTTCTTT

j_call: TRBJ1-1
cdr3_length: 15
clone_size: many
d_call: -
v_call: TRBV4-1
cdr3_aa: CASSQLFNGNTEAFF
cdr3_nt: TGCGCCAGCAGCCAACTTTTTAACGGGAACACTGAAGCTTTCTTT

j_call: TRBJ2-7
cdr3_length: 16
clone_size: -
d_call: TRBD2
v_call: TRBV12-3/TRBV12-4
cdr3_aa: CTSSLLAGGPLHEQYF
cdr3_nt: TGTACCAGCAGTTTATTAGCGGGAGGGCCTCTCCACGAGCAGTACTTC

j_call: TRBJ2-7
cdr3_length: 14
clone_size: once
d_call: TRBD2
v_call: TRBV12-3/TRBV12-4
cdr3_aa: CVSSLWEGTYEQCF
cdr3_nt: TGTGTCAGCAGTTTGTGGGAGGGAACCTACGAGCAGTGCTTC

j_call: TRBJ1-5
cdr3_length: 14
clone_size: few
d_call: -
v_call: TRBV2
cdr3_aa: CASMGSYSNQPQHF
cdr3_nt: TGTGCCAGCATGGGCAGTTATAGCAATCAGCCCCAGCATTTT

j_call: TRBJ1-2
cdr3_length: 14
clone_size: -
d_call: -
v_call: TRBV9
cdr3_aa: CASSPSSGDYGYTF
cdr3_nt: TGTGCCAGCAGCCCAAGTTCAGGTGACTATGGCTACACCTTC

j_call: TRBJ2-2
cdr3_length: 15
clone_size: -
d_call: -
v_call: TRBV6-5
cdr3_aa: CASSYGGLVTGELFF
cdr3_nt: TGTGCCAGCAGTTACGGTGGCCTTGTCACTGGGGAGCTGTTTTTT

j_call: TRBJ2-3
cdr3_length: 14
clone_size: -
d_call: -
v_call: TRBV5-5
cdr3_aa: CARSTYLVPDTQYF
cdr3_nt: TGTGCCAGAAGCACATACCTAGTGCCAGATACGCAGTATTTT

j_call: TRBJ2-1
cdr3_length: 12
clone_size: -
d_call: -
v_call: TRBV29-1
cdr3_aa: CSVGHDHSEQFF
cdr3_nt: TGTAGCGTGGGACACGACCACAGTGAGCAGTTCTTC

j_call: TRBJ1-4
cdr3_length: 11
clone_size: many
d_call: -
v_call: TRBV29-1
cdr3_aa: CSGGEDEKLFF
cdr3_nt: TGCAGCGGGGGGGAAGACGAAAAACTGTTTTTT

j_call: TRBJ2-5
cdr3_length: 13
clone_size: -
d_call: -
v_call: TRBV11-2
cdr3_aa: CANSFELGETQYF
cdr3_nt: TGTGCCAACAGCTTCGAACTTGGAGAGACCCAATACTTC

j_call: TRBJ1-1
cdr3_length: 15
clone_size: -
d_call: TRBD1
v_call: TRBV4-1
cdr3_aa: CASSQLRGGDIEAFF
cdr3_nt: TGTGCCAGCAGTCAACTCAGGGGGGGTGACATTGAAGCTTTCTTT

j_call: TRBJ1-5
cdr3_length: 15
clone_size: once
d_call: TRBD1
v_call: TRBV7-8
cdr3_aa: CASSHMTRGGQPQHF
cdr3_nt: TGTGCCAGCAGCCATATGACTAGGGGGGGACAGCCGCAGCATTTT